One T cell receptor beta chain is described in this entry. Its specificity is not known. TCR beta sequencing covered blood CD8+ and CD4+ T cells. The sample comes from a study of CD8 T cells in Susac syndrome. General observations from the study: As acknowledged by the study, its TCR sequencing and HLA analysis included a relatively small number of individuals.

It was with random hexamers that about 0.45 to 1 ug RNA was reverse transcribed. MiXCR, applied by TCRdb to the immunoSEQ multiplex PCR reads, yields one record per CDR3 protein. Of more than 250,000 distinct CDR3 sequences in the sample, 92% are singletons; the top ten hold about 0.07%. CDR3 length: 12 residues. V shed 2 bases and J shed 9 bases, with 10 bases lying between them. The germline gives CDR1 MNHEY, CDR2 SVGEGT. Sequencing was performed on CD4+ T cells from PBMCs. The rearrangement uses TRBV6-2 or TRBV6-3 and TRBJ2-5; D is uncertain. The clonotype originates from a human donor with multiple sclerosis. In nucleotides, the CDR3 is TGTGCCAGCAGTTACGGGTCAGTGGCCCAGTACTTC. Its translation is CASSYGSVAQYF.